One and the same sample provided the 19 T cell receptor beta chains below, sequenced in a study of T-cell memory formation after mild COVID-19. MiXCR, applied by TCRdb to the 5' RACE reads, yields one record per CDR3 protein. The profile shows roughly 450,000 distinct CDR3 sequences, about 20% of them singletons. Material for sequencing was PBMCs or a T cell subset sorted from them (not recorded which). The receptors derive from an adult woman who had mild COVID-19 (a few samples of this study predate the infection). Cell type and time point are not known.

This clonotype showed up just a few times. V is TRBV29-1 and J is TRBJ2-7; either TRBD1 or TRBD2 may supply D (6 bases each). In germline, CDR1 is SQVTM, CDR2 ANQGSEA. The CDR3 runs 13 residues. V shed 6 bases and J shed 0 bases, with 12 bases lying between them. This CDR3 reads CSVRGGNSYEQYF. The CDR3 bases are TGCAGCGTCCGAGGGGGGAACTCCTACGAGCAGTACTTC.

The chain's CDR3 is CASSFADRAGGYTF. In DNA, the CDR3 is TGTGCCAGCAGCTTCGCCGACAGGGCGGGTGGCTACACCTTC. J is TRBJ1-2 and V is TRBV12-3 or TRBV12-4; 7 bases fit TRBD1. The CDR3 totals 14 residues. J lost 7 bases, V lost 6 bases, and 11 bases had no gene match.

This clonotype is a singleton in its sample. This rearrangement joins TRBV27 to TRBJ1-1; TRBD1 might be the D (6 bases). Trimming removed 8 bases at V and 4 bases at J, with 29 bases between. Germline V gene lookup returns CDR1 MNHEY and CDR2 SMNVEV (reference sequence). This CDR3 is 18 amino acids long. CDR3 sequence (DNA): TGTGCCAGCTCCCACGTTGGGGGGGGCGACTTGTGGGGCACTGAAGCTTTCTTT. Protein sequence: CASSHVGGGDLWGTEAFF.

This clonotype came up a few times. The chain has TRBV5-1 and TRBJ2-3; D possibly uses TRBD1 or TRBD2 (5 bases each). Trimming cost V 0 bases and J 4 bases, with 21 bases left between them. Germline assignment: CDR1 SGHRS and CDR2 YFSETQ. The CDR3 is 18 amino acids. CDR3 amino acids: CASSLVGTSVQSSDTQYF. As DNA, the CDR3 is TGCGCCAGCAGCTTGGTGGGGACCAGCGTCCAGAGTTCAGATACGCAGTATTTT.

This clonotype was counted ten times or more. This rearrangement joins TRBV7-6 to TRBJ2-2; no definite D call. Looked up from germline, CDR1 is SGHVS and CDR2 is FNYEAQ. The CDR3 has 14 residues. V lost 2 bases to trimming and J lost 6 bases, with 10 bases between them. In DNA, the CDR3 is TGTGCCAGCAGCTTAAACACCTTATCCGGGGAGCTGTTTTTT. Amino acid sequence: CASSLNTLSGELFF.

This chain uses TRBV12-3 or TRBV12-4 with TRBJ2-2; 8 nucleotides line up with TRBD2. Trimming removed 3 bases from V and 4 bases from J; junction bases left unmatched: 13. The CDR3 length is 18 residues. CDR3 region: CASSLDRGGGAVTGELFF. In nucleotides, the CDR3 is TGTGCCAGCAGTTTGGACCGGGGGGGAGGGGCGGTCACCGGGGAGCTGTTTTTT.

In its sample, this clonotype was seen a few times. The chain couples TRBV24-1 to TRBJ1-1; D not certain. The CDR3 runs 13 residues. Germline CDR1 reads KGHDR; CDR2 reads SFDVKD. V lost 2 bases to trimming and J lost 1 base, with 4 bases between them. In DNA, the CDR3 is TGTGCCACCAGTGATTACAGGAACACTGAAGCTTTCTTT. The encoded protein is CATSDYRNTEAFF.

This clonotype was seen a few times. The chain combines TRBV7-9 with TRBJ1-5; tentative D call: TRBD1 (6 bases). V lost 4 bases and J 3 bases, leaving 19 bases between the germline ends. CDR3 length: 17 amino acids. The germline V gene encodes CDR1 SEHNR and CDR2 FQNEAQ (reference sequence). The CDR3 nucleotides read TGTGCCAGCAGCTACGGGGGGCGACGGTCGATCAATCAGCCCCAGCATTTT. It codes for CASSYGGRRSINQPQHF.

This clonotype was found a few times. The V gene is TRBV4-1, the J gene TRBJ2-7, with 8 nucleotides matching TRBD1. Germline values: CDR1 MGHRA, CDR2 YSYEKL. Trimming at V came to 3 bases and at J to 2 bases, leaving 9 bases not matched to a gene. The CDR3 spans 16 residues. Here the CDR3 DNA reads TGCGCCAGCAGCCACTCTAACAGGGGGTCTCCCTACGAGCAGTACTTC. This codes for CASSHSNRGSPYEQYF.

This clonotype appeared many times. The V gene is TRBV18, the J gene TRBJ2-7, with a possible D match to TRBD2 (6 bases). Trimming cost V 5 bases and J 6 bases, with 14 bases left between them. CDR1 is KGHSH, CDR2 LQKENI, per germline. The CDR3 totals 13 residues. The CDR3 spells CASSGGSGAEQYF. DNA for the CDR3: TGTGCCAGCTCAGGAGGGAGCGGTGCCGAGCAGTACTTC.

A few counts support this clonotype. The V gene is TRBV7-2, the J gene TRBJ2-6; D unresolved. Deletions cut 6 bases from V and 0 bases from J, with 9 bases between. This CDR3 has 15 amino acids. CDR1 is SGHTA and CDR2 is FQGNSA in the germline V gene. The CDR3 DNA follows: TGTGCCAGCAGTTCTCCAAACTCTGGGGCCAACGTCCTGACTTTC. It encodes CASSSPNSGANVLTF.

The chain recombines TRBV3-1 with TRBJ2-7; 10 bases align to TRBD2. V lost 0 bases to trimming and J lost 3 bases; unmatched junction nucleotides: 14. In germline, CDR1 is LGHDT, CDR2 YNNKEL (reference sequence). There are 19 residues in the CDR3. CDR3 DNA sequence: TGTGCCAGCAGCCAAGAAGCGATTGGGTGGACTAGCGGCGTCTACGAGCAGTACTTC. Its protein is CASSQEAIGWTSGVYEQYF.

The genes are TRBV6-4 and TRBJ2-3; D is uncertain. Trimming left V 6 bases short and J 2 bases short, with 15 bases between. This CDR3 has 15 residues. Germline loops: CDR1 MRHNA, CDR2 SNTAGT. The CDR3 here is CASRKWAGATDTQYF. The CDR3 DNA is TGTGCCAGCAGAAAATGGGCAGGAGCCACAGATACGCAGTATTTT.

The sample holds a few counts of this clonotype. The V and J genes are TRBV6-5 and TRBJ2-5; D possibly corresponds to TRBD2 (6 bases). The CDR3 runs 11 residues. With 6 bases removed from V and 7 bases from J, the gap between germline ends came to 9 bases. Germline V gene data show CDR1 as MNHEY and CDR2 as SVGAGI. Here the CDR3 reads CASRQEGTQYF. The CDR3 coding sequence is TGTGCCAGCAGACAGGAGGGGACCCAGTACTTC.

The CDR3 spells CASSFAGGREDTQYF. CDR3 in DNA: TGCGCCAGCAGCTTCGCAGGAGGGAGGGAAGATACGCAGTATTTT. The rearrangement links TRBV5-1 to TRBJ2-3; 7 bases map to TRBD2. The CDR3 is 15 residues long. J gave up 5 bases and V 2 bases, and 8 bases lay outside the gene matches. Germline V gene lookup returns CDR1 SGHRS and CDR2 YFSETQ. The whole variable domain, remainder taken from reference TRBV5-1 and TRBJ2-3, is KAGVTQTPRYLIKTRGQQVTLSCSPISGHRSVSWYQQTPGQGLQFLFEYFSETQRNKGNFPGRFSGRQFSNSRSEMNVSTLELGDSALYLCASSFAGGREDTQYFGPGTRLTVL.

This clonotype was observed a handful of times. The chain is built from TRBV5-4 and TRBJ2-3; 10 bases fit TRBD1. V was pared by 3 bases and J by 13 bases, with 17 bases of the junction left unmatched. This CDR3 comprises 16 residues. Germline CDR1 reads SGHNT; CDR2 reads YYREEE (reference sequence). The CDR3 nucleotides read TGTGCCAGCAGCTCCGAGACAGGGGGCTCACTCCAACCTAAGTATTTT. Translated, it gives CASSSETGGSLQPKYF.

The chain couples TRBV2 to TRBJ2-2; tentatively, D is TRBD2 (5 bases). Germline CDR1 is SNHLY and CDR2 is FYNNEI. The CDR3 covers 13 residues. V shed 8 bases and J shed 2 bases, with 9 bases lying between them. CDR3 residues: CASAASNTGELFF. The CDR3 bases are TGTGCCAGCGCAGCTAGCAACACCGGGGAGCTGTTTTTT.

At least ten counts were recorded for this clonotype. The chain recombines TRBV29-1 with TRBJ1-2; 9 bases are shared with TRBD1. From germline, CDR1 is SQVTM and CDR2 ANQGSEA. V shed 6 bases, J shed 4 bases, and the junction held 12 bases outside the gene matches. CDR3 size: 15 residues. CDR3 sequence reads: CSVAGQGPSGYGYTF. In DNA, the CDR3 is TGCAGCGTGGCCGGACAGGGGCCGAGCGGCTATGGCTACACCTTC.

The chain links TRBV6-2 or TRBV6-3 to TRBJ1-1, with 8 bases matching TRBD1. The V segment lost 2 bases and the J segment 5 bases; nucleotides outside the gene matches: 16. The CDR3 contains 18 residues. Germline V gives CDR1 MNHEY, CDR2 SVGEGT. The CDR3 region is CASSYDSTGGTLTTEAFF. The CDR3 DNA sequence: TGTGCCAGCAGTTACGACTCTACAGGGGGTACCCTCACAACTGAAGCTTTCTTT.